These 13 T cell receptor beta chains came from one sample sequenced in a study of cytomegalovirus exposure and HLA in healthy donors. Both 60 Vbeta primers and 13 Jbeta primers went into the PCR. Method: immunoSEQ multiplex PCR; TCRdb's copy keeps in-frame clones and lacks some. The data contain over 150,000 clones, over 70% of them singletons. Sequencing was carried out using PBMCs. These receptors all come from a woman in her thirties in good health and CMV-seropositive.

The genes are TRBV5-1 and TRBJ2-7; tentatively, D is TRBD2 (7 bases). The germline V and J ends were trimmed by 4 bases and 12 bases, with 14 bases remaining between them. This CDR3 has 11 residues. Germline assignment: CDR1 SGHRS and CDR2 YFSETQ. The CDR3 here is CASSPGGPGYF. CDR3 DNA sequence: TGCGCCAGCAGCCCCGGGGGGCCGGGGTACTTC.

The chain combines TRBV5-1 with TRBJ1-2; 7 bases are shared with TRBD1. CDR1 is SGHRS, CDR2 YFSETQ, per germline. The CDR3 covers 16 residues. V shed 3 bases, J shed 7 bases, and the junction held 15 bases outside the gene matches. The CDR3 loop reads CASSSGRGGADGGYTF. The CDR3 bases are TGCGCCAGCAGCTCAGGCCGAGGGGGCGCGGATGGTGGCTACACCTTC.

The chain employs TRBV4-2 and TRBJ2-5; TRBD1 is a possible D gene (5 bases). Trimming stripped 4 bases from V and 5 bases from J, with 11 bases between. The CDR3 is made up of 13 amino acids. Germline V gene sequence: CDR1 LGHNA, CDR2 YNFKEQ. The CDR3 is CASSPQGRETQYF. The CDR3 DNA follows: TGTGCCAGCAGCCCCCAGGGAAGGGAGACCCAGTACTTC.

The sample holds one count of this clone. CDR3 loop: CASSLVGRSYEQFF. The CDR3 bases are TGTGCCAGCAGCTTAGTGGGCAGGTCGTATGAGCAGTTCTTC. The V call is TRBV7-6, the J call TRBJ2-1; D gene ambiguous. The V end lost 1 base, the J end lost 8 bases, and 12 bases lay between the germline ends. The CDR3 is 14 amino acids. CDR1 and CDR2 (germline): SGHVS, FNYEAQ.

CDR3 protein: CASSLRFGTPNQPQHF. The CDR3 DNA reads TGTGCCAGCAGTTTAAGGTTCGGGACACCAAATCAGCCCCAGCATTTT. This rearrangement joins TRBV28 to TRBJ1-5; possibly TRBD1 for D (6 bases). Looked up from germline, CDR1 is MDHEN and CDR2 is SYDVKM. The CDR3 has 16 amino acids. Between the trimmed V and J ends, which lost 2 bases and 4 bases, there was a span of 15 bases.

The rearrangement joins TRBV2 to TRBJ1-1, with 7 bases that match TRBD1. Unmatched junction bases numbered 9, after V lost 8 bases and J lost 0 bases. The germline V gene has CDR1 SNHLY and CDR2 FYNNEI. This CDR3 has 15 residues. In DNA, the CDR3 is TGTGCCAGCCCCGGGGGGGACAGCCTGAACACTGAAGCTTTCTTT. Residues: CASPGGDSLNTEAFF.

The V and J genes are TRBV6-6 and TRBJ1-4, with D unclear. V was cut by 4 bases and J by 16 bases, with 13 bases left in between. The CDR3 has 11 amino acids. Per the germline V gene, CDR1 is MNHNY and CDR2 is SVGAGI (reference sequence). In DNA, the CDR3 is TGTGCCAGCAGTTCTTCCCCCGAGGGGTTTTTT. As protein: CASSSSPEGFF.

The V and J genes are TRBV27 and TRBJ2-3; TRBD2 agrees at 9 bases. The CDR3 extends over 17 amino acids. In germline, CDR1 is MNHEY, CDR2 SMNVEV (reference sequence). With 3 bases clipped from V and 3 bases from J, the junction kept 10 bases outside the gene matches. In DNA, the CDR3 is TGTGCCAGCAGTTTTTTATCGGCGGGAGGGCCGACAGATACGCAGTATTTT. This gives the protein CASSFLSAGGPTDTQYF.

This chain connects TRBV7-8 to TRBJ2-7; D perhaps matches TRBD1 (6 bases). The CDR3 is 14 amino acids. Germline V gene data show CDR1 as SGHVS and CDR2 as FQNEAQ. Trimming removed 3 bases from V and 3 bases from J, with 12 bases in between. The DNA for the CDR3 is TGTGCCAGCAGCTTCCGGACAGCCTTCTACGAGCAGTACTTC. Its protein product is CASSFRTAFYEQYF.

The chain employs TRBV6-1 and TRBJ2-5, with D maybe TRBD1 (6 bases). Germline V gene lookup returns CDR1 MNHNS and CDR2 SASEGT. The CDR3 totals 14 residues. The germline V and J ends were trimmed by 0 bases and 2 bases, with 7 bases remaining between them. The CDR3 DNA sequence: TGTGCCAGCAGTGAAGCAACAGGGCAAGAGACCCAGTACTTC. It specifies CASSEATGQETQYF.

The CDR3 DNA reads as TGTGCCAGCAGCTTCCTAGCGGGAGGTGACAATGAGCAGTTCTTC. Protein: CASSFLAGGDNEQFF. The gene calls are TRBV11-2 and TRBJ2-1; 11 bases agree with TRBD2. CDR1 SGHAT and CDR2 FQNNGV come from the germline V gene. V lost 3 bases and J lost 5; bases outside the gene matches: 3. The CDR3 extends over 15 amino acids.

CDR3 residues: CASSYGTGAEKLFF. The CDR3 coding sequence is TGTGCCAGCAGTTACGGGACAGGGGCGGAAAAACTGTTTTTT. The chain links TRBV6-6 to TRBJ1-4, with 10 bases fitting TRBD1. This CDR3 spans 14 amino acids. The ends lost 2 bases at V and 8 bases at J; junction bases unmatched: 2. Germline V CDR1 and CDR2: MNHNY, SVGAGI (reference sequence).

The rearrangement joins TRBV11-2 to TRBJ2-7; weak D call: TRBD2 (6 bases). The CDR3 is 14 residues long. Germline V lookup: CDR1 SGHAT, CDR2 FQNNGV. With 1 base removed from V and 4 bases from J, the gap between germline ends came to 11 bases. The CDR3 sequence: CASSLVGSWYEQYF. The CDR3 DNA reads as TGTGCCAGCAGCTTAGTCGGGAGCTGGTACGAGCAGTACTTC.